The T cell receptor (beta chain) described here comes from a study of identifying expanded T cells in peripheral blood. The study's findings and limits: Approximately 2-week clone count variance significantly increased as total template count grew. Over about two and four weeks, about 15 and 18 clones changed, versus approximately 1.1 between replicates.

During the collection period, no donor immune events like infections were recorded. Of note for this clone: Its target is not known.

TCRdb's copy holds only in-frame clones and misses some; the assay was immunoSEQ multiplex PCR. Here the sample spans approximately 86,000 clones, 85% being singletons. Per germline, CDR1 SGHNT and CDR2 YYREEE (reference sequence). This CDR3 is built from 14 residues. V was clipped by 0 bases and J by 8 bases, with 14 bases between them. This clonotype originated in a person aged 18 to 75 in good health. V is TRBV5-4 and J is TRBJ1-1, with unresolved D. The sequenced material came from blood. As DNA, the CDR3 is TGTGCCAGCAGCTTGGCACAGACTACGTCAGAAGCTTTCTTT. Protein: CASSLAQTTSEAFF.